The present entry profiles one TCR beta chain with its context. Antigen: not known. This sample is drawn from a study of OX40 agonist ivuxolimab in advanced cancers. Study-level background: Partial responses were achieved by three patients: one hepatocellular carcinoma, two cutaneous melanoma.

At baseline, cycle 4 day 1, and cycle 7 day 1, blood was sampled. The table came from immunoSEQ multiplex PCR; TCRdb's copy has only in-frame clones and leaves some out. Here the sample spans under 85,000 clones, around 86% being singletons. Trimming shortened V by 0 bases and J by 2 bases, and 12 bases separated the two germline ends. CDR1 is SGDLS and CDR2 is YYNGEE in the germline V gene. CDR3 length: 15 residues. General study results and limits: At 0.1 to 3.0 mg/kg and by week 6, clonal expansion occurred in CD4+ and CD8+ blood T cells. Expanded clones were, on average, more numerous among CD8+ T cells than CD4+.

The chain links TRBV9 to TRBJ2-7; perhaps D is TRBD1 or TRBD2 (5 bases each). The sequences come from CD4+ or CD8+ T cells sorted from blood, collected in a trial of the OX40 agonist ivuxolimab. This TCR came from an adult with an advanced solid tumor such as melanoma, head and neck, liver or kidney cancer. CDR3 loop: CASSVAIGTPYEQYF. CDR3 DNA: TGTGCCAGCAGCGTAGCTATAGGGACCCCCTACGAGCAGTACTTC.